The 14 T cell receptor beta chains listed next were all sequenced from one sample in a study of blood T cell repertoires in COVID-19. The data were produced by immunoSEQ multiplex PCR, yet TCRdb's version contains in-frame clones alone and is incomplete. Of 250,000 to 300,000 clones listed, 90% to 95% are singletons. Input material: peripheral blood. The receptors were sampled from a woman aged 25-40 years with COVID-19, enrolled during active disease.

V gene TRBV19 combines with J gene TRBJ2-2; TRBD1 matches at 8 bases. Germline CDR1 and CDR2: LNHDA and SQIVND (reference sequence). This CDR3 has 14 residues. Losses at the gene ends were 6 bases for V and 4 bases for J; bases not matched to a gene: 4. CDR3 loop: CASSPGQVTGELFF. As DNA, the CDR3 is TGTGCCAGTAGCCCGGGACAGGTCACCGGGGAGCTGTTTTTT.

The chain uses TRBV14 and TRBJ2-5, with TRBD2 matching over 12 bases. Germline CDR1 and CDR2: SGHDN and FVKESK. The V gene end was trimmed by 4 bases and the J gene end by 2 bases; junction bases not matched to a gene: 2. The CDR3 totals 15 residues. This chain's CDR3 is CASSRGTSGQETQYF. In DNA, the CDR3 is TGTGCCAGCAGCCGGGGGACTAGCGGGCAAGAGACCCAGTACTTC.

The rearrangement links TRBV3-1 (or the pseudogene TRBV3-2) to TRBJ2-5; no definite D call. There are 15 residues in the CDR3. Germline-derived CDR1 and CDR2 are LGHDT and YNNKEL (reference sequence). The germline V and J ends were trimmed by 4 bases and 4 bases, with 16 bases remaining between them. DNA of the CDR3: TGTGCCAGCAGCCTACCGTATGGTTCGGGAGAGACCCAGTACTTC. Translated: CASSLPYGSGETQYF.

This chain connects TRBV28 to TRBJ1-2; D unresolved. Trimming left V 3 bases short and J 7 bases short, with 9 bases between. The CDR3 runs to 12 residues. In germline, CDR1 is MDHEN, CDR2 SYDVKM. The CDR3: CASSFPRGGYTF. In DNA form, the CDR3 reads TGTGCCAGCAGTTTCCCTCGGGGTGGCTACACCTTC.

V is TRBV28 and J is TRBJ1-5, with D perhaps TRBD1 (6 bases). Looked up from germline, CDR1 is MDHEN and CDR2 is SYDVKM. Trimming shortened V by 6 bases and J by 4 bases, and 13 bases separated the two germline ends. The CDR3 has 14 residues. The CDR3 protein is CASSTGNGNQPQHF. CDR3 coding DNA: TGTGCCAGCAGCACAGGGAACGGTAATCAGCCCCAGCATTTT.

In this sample, this clone turned up a few times. The chain recombines TRBV19 with TRBJ1-2; TRBD1 agrees at 7 bases. The V and J ends lost 4 bases and 4 bases, in that order; junction bases with no gene match: 15. This CDR3 comprises 17 residues. The germline V gene encodes CDR1 LNHDA and CDR2 SQIVND (reference sequence). The CDR3 loop is CASSKLLDAGGIYGYTF. The DNA for the CDR3 is TGTGCCAGTAGTAAACTGTTGGATGCAGGGGGGATCTATGGCTACACCTTC.

This clone has only a few counts. The rearrangement links TRBV7-2 to TRBJ2-2, with D possibly TRBD2 on 5 matching bases. Trimming cost V 8 bases and J 4 bases, with 14 bases left between them. Germline V CDR1 and CDR2: SGHTA, FQGNSA. The CDR3 extends over 14 amino acids. The CDR3 coding sequence is TGTGCCAGCCAGTGGGCTAGCCCCACCGGGGAGCTGTTTTTT. It codes for CASQWASPTGELFF.

This chain joins TRBV19 and TRBJ1-5; 9 bases fit TRBD1. The CDR3 contains 16 residues. V shed 2 bases, J shed 4 bases, and the junction held 6 bases outside the gene matches. CDR1 is LNHDA, CDR2 SQIVND, per germline (reference sequence). The CDR3 nucleotides are TGTGCCAGTAGTATAATGACCGGGACAGGGAATCAGCCCCAGCATTTT. Translated: CASSIMTGTGNQPQHF.

The gene calls are TRBV4-2 and TRBJ2-3; D ambiguous. The V gene's germline CDR1 is LGHNA and CDR2 YNFKEQ. Between the trimmed V and J ends, which lost 4 bases and 4 bases, there was a span of 12 bases. The CDR3 totals 14 residues. Here the CDR3 reads CASSPSPGADTQYF. The CDR3 DNA reads as TGTGCCAGCAGCCCGTCCCCTGGAGCAGATACGCAGTATTTT.

V is TRBV28 and J is TRBJ1-3; D remains unclear. From germline, CDR1 is MDHEN and CDR2 SYDVKM. The V and J ends lost 10 bases and 6 bases respectively, with 10 bases between them. The CDR3 contains 11 residues. CDR3 coding DNA: TGTGCCACCGAGGCTATAAACACCATATATTTT. Its translation: CATEAINTIYF.

The chain recombines TRBV2 with TRBJ1-1; maybe TRBD1 (5 bases). The germline gives CDR1 SNHLY, CDR2 FYNNEI. V gave up 6 bases and J gave up 1 base, with 12 bases separating them. This CDR3 has 14 amino acids. The CDR3 spells CASSLKGQNTEAFF. CDR3 sequence (DNA): TGTGCCAGCAGCCTCAAGGGGCAGAACACTGAAGCTTTCTTT. The full variable domain, in which reference TRBV2 and TRBJ1-1 provide the parts outside the CDR3, is EPEVTQTPSHQVTQMGQEVILRCVPISNHLYFYWYRQILGQKVEFLVSFYNNEISEKSEIFDDQFSVERPDGSNFTLKIRSTKLEDSAMYFCASSLKGQNTEAFFGQGTRLTVV.

This clone was counted between two and nine times. The CDR3 bases are TGTGCCAGCAGCACTGGGGCAGGTCAAGAGACCCAGTACTTC. Amino acid sequence: CASSTGAGQETQYF. The chain combines TRBV5-4 with TRBJ2-5, with D perhaps TRBD1 (5 bases). CDR1 SGHNT and CDR2 YYREEE come from the germline V gene (reference sequence). The CDR3 length is 14 residues. V lost 4 bases and J 2 bases, leaving 12 bases between the germline ends.

The V call is TRBV11-2, the J call TRBJ2-3, with 14 positions matching TRBD2. Germline trimming cut 7 bases from V and 10 bases from J; bases unmatched to any gene: 7. This CDR3 is built from 14 residues. Germline values: CDR1 SGHAT, CDR2 FQNNGV. The CDR3 reads CASTRRLAGGAQYF. The CDR3 nucleotides are TGTGCCAGCACCCGAAGACTAGCGGGAGGGGCGCAGTATTTT.

The chain recombines TRBV28 with TRBJ1-2; maybe TRBD1 (6 bases). V was clipped by 10 bases and J by 6 bases, with 15 bases between them. This CDR3 spans 12 amino acids. Germline CDR1 MDHEN, CDR2 SYDVKM. This chain's CDR3 is CATLGGGHGYTF. CDR3 nucleotide sequence: TGTGCCACCTTGGGAGGGGGTCATGGCTACACCTTC.